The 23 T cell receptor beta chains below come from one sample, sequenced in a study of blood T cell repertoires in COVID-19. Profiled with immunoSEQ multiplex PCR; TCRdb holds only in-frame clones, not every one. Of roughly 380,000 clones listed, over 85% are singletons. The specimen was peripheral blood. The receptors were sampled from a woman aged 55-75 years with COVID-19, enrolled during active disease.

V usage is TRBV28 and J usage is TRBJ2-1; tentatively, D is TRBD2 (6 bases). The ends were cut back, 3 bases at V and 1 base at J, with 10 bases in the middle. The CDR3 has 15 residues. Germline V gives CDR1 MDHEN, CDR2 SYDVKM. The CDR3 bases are TGTGCCAGCAGTTTCGAGGGGAGGTCCTACAATGAGCAGTTCTTC. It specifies CASSFEGRSYNEQFF.

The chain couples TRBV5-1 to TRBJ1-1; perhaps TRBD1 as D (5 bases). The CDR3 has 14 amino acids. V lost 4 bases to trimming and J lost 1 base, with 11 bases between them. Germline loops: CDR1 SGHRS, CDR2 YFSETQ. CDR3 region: CASSRGHPNTEAFF. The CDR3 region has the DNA TGCGCCAGCAGCAGAGGACATCCGAACACTGAAGCTTTCTTT.

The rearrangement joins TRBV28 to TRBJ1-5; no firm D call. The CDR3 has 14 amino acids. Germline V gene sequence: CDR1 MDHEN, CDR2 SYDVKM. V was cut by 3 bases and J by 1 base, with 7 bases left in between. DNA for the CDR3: TGTGCCAGCAGTTTGGTACAGAGCAATCAGCCCCAGCATTTT. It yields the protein CASSLVQSNQPQHF.

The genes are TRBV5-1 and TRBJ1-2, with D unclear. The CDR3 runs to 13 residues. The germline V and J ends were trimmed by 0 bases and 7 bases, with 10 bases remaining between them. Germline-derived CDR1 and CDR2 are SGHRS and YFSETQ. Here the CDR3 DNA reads TGCGCCAGCAGCTTGGCCGAGGGTGGTGGCTACACCTTC. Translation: CASSLAEGGGYTF.

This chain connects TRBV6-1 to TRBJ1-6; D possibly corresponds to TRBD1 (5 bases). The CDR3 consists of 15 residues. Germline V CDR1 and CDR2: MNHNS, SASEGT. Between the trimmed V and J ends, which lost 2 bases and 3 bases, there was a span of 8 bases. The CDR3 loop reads CASSERGSYNSPLHF. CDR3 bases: TGTGCCAGCAGTGAAAGGGGTAGCTATAATTCACCCCTCCACTTT.

The CDR3: CASSLVDFAGYTF. CDR3 sequence (DNA): TGCGCCAGCAGCTTGGTGGACTTCGCGGGCTACACCTTC. The chain uses TRBV5-1 and TRBJ1-2; no definite D call. V lost 0 bases, J lost 8 bases, and 11 bases lay in between. Germline V lookup: CDR1 SGHRS, CDR2 YFSETQ. This CDR3 is 13 amino acids long.

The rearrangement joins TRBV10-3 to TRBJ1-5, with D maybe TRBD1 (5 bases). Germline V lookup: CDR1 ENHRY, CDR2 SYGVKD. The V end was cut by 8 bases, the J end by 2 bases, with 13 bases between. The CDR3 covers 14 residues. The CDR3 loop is CAIGPGGGNQPQHF. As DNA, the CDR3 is TGTGCCATCGGCCCTGGGGGGGGCAATCAGCCCCAGCATTTT.

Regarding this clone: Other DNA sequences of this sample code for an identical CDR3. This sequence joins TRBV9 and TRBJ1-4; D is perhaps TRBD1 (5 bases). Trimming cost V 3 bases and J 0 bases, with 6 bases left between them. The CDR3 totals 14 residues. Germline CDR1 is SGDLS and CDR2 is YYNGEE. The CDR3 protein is CASSATATNEKLFF. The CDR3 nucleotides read TGTGCCAGCAGCGCGACAGCAACTAATGAAAAACTGTTTTTT.

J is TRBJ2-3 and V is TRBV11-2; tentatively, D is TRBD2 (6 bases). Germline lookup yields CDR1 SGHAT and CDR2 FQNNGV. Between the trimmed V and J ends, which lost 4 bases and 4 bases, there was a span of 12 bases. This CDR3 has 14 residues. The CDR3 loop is CASSWRGSPDTQYF. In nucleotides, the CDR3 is TGTGCCAGCAGCTGGCGGGGCTCCCCAGATACGCAGTATTTT.

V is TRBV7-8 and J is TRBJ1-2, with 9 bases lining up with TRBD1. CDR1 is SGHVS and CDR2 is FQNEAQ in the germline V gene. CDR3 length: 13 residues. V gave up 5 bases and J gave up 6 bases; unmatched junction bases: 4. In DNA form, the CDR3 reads TGTGCCAGCAGCGAAACAGGGGGCAATGGCTACACCTTC. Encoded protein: CASSETGGNGYTF.

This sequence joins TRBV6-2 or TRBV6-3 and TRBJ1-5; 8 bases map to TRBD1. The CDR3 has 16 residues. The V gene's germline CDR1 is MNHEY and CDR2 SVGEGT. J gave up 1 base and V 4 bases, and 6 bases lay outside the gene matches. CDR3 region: CASSFLWTGSNQPQHF. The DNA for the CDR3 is TGTGCCAGCAGTTTCCTATGGACAGGGAGCAATCAGCCCCAGCATTTT.

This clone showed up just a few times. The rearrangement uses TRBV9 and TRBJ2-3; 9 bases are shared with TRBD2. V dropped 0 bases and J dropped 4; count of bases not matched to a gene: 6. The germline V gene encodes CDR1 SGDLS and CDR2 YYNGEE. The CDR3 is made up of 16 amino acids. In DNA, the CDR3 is TGTGCCAGCAGCGTAGGACAGCGGGGGGCCCCAGATACGCAGTATTTT. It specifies CASSVGQRGAPDTQYF.

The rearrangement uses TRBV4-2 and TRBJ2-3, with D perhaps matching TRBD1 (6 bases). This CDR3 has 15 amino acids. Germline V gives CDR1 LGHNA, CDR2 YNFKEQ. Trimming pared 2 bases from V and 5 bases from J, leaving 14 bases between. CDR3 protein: CASSQKQGFGDTQYF. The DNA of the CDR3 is TGTGCCAGCAGCCAAAAACAGGGTTTTGGAGATACGCAGTATTTT.

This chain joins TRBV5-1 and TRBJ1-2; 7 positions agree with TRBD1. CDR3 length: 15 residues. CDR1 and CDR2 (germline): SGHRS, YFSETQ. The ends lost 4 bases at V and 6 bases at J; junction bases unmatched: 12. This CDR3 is CASSPWNDRVDGYTF. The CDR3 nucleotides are TGCGCCAGCAGCCCTTGGAACGACAGGGTGGATGGCTACACCTTC.

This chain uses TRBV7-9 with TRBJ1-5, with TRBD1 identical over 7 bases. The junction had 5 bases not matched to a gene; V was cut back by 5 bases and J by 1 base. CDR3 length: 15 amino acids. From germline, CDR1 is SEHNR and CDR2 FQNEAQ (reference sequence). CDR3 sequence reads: CASSPQGDSNQPQHF. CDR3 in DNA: TGTGCCAGCAGCCCTCAGGGGGACAGCAATCAGCCCCAGCATTTT.

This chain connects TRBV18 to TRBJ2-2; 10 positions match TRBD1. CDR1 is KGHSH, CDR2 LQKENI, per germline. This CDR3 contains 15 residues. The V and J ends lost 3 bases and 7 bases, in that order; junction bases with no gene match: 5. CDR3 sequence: CASSPTGGYIGELFF. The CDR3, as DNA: TGTGCCAGCTCACCGACAGGGGGCTATATCGGGGAGCTGTTTTTT.

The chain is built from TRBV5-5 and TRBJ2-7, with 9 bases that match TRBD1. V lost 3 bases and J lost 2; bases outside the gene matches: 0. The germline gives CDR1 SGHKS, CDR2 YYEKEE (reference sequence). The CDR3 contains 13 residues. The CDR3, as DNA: TGTGCCAGCAGCTGGACAGGGGCCTACGAGCAGTACTTC. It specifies CASSWTGAYEQYF.

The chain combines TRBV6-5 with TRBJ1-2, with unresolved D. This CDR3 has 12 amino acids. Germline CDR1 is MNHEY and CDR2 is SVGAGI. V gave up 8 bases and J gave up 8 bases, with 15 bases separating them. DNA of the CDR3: TGTGCCAGCCGCGGGAGGCTGGAGGGCTACACCTTC. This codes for CASRGRLEGYTF.

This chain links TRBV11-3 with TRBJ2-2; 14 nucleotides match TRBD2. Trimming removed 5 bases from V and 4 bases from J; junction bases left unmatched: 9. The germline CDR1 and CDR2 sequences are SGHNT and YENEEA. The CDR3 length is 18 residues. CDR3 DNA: TGTGCCAGCAGCAAAAGGACTAGCGGGGGGCCGGCCACCGGGGAGCTGTTTTTT. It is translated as CASSKRTSGGPATGELFF.

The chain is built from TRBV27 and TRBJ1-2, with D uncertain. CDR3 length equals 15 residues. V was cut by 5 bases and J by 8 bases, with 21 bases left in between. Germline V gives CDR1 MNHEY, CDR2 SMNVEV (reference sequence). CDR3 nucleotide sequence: TGTGCCAGCAGTCCCCGGGTGCCCGTACCGGGAGGCTACACCTTC. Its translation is CASSPRVPVPGGYTF.

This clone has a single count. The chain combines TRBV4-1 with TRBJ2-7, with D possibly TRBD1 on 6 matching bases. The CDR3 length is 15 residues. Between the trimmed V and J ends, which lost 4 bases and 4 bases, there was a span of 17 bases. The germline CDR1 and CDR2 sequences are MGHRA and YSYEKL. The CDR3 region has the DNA TGCGCCAGCAGCCTGGCTCAAGGGGGATCGTACGAGCAGTACTTC. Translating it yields CASSLAQGGSYEQYF.

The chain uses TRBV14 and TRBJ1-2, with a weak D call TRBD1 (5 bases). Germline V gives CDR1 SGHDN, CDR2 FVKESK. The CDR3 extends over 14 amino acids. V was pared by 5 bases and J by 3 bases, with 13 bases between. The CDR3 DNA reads TGTGCCAGCAGCTTCGTGGGGGGTGACTATGGCTACACCTTC. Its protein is CASSFVGGDYGYTF.

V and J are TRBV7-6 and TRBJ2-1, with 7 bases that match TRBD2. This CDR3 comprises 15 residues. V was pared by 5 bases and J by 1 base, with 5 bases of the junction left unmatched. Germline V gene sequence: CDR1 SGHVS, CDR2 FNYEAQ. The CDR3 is CASSRSGGSYNEQFF. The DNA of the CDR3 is TGTGCCAGCAGCCGATCGGGGGGATCCTACAATGAGCAGTTCTTC.